This T cell receptor (beta chain) was profiled in a study of cytomegalovirus exposure and HLA in healthy donors. Study-wide points: Associated with cytomegalovirus, according to the listing, were 150 to 200 TCR beta chains. It emerged from a later analysis that several of the most significant clusters appeared to be linked to common viral pathogens. Apart from CMV serostatus, no immune exposure information was available.

The study ran its PCR with 60 Vbeta and 13 Jbeta primers. Profiling relied on immunoSEQ multiplex PCR, and the TCRdb table lists in-frame clones only, not all of them. The table lists fewer than 200,000 clones, roughly 80% of them singletons. This clone was counted a few times. Its antigen remains unidentified. V was pared by 5 bases and J by 9 bases, with 11 bases between. The CDR3 spans 11 residues. Germline values: CDR1 MNHNS, CDR2 SASEGT. V gene TRBV6-1 combines with J gene TRBJ2-7, with D perhaps matching TRBD2 (6 bases). The material sequenced was PBMCs. The TCR sequence derives from a man aged 40-49 years in good health and CMV-seropositive. The CDR3 region has the DNA TGTGCCAGCAGTTCCTGGGAGGTGCAGTACTTC. It codes for CASSSWEVQYF.